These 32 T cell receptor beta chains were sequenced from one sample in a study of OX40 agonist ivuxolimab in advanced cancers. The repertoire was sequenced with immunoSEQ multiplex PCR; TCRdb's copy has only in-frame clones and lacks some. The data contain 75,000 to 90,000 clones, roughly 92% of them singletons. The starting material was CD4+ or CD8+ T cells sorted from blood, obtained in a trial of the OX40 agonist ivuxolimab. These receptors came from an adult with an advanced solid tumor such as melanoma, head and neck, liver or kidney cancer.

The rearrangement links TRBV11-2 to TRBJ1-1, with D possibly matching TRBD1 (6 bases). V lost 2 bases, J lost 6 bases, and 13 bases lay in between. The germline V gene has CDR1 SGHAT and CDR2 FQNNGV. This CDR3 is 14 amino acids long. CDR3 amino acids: CASSLKGGYAEAFF. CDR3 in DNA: TGTGCCAGCAGCTTAAAGGGGGGGTACGCTGAAGCTTTCTTT.

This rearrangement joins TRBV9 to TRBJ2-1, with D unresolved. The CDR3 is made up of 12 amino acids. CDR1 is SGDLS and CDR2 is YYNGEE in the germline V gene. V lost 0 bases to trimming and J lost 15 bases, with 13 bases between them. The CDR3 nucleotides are TGTGCCAGCAGCGTAGGTTTATACGCCCCGTTCTTC. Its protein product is CASSVGLYAPFF.

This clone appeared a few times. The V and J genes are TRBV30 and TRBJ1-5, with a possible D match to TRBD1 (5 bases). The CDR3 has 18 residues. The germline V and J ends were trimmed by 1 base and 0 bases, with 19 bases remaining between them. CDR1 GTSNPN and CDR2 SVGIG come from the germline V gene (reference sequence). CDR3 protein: CAWSAVHGDGHSNQPQHF. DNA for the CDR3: TGTGCCTGGAGTGCCGTACATGGGGACGGACATAGCAATCAGCCCCAGCATTTT.

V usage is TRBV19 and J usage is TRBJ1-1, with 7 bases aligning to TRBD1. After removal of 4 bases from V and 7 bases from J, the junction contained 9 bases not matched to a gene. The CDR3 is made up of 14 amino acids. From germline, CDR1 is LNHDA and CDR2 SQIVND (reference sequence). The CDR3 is CASSSKDGTDEAFF. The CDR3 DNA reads TGTGCCAGTAGTAGTAAGGACGGGACAGATGAAGCTTTCTTT.

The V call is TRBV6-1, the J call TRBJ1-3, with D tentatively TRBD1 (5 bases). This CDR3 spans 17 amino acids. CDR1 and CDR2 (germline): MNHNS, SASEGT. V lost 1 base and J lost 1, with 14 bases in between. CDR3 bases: TGTGCCAGCAGTGAAGTTTTGTTTGGGGGGTCTGGAAACACCATATATTTT. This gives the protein CASSEVLFGGSGNTIYF.

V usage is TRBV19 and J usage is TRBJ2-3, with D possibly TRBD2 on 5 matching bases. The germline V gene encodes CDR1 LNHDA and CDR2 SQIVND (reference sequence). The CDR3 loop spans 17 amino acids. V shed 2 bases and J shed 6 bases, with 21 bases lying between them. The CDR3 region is CASSIRGLRRWADTQYF. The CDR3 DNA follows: TGTGCCAGTAGTATACGAGGACTCCGCAGATGGGCCGATACGCAGTATTTT.

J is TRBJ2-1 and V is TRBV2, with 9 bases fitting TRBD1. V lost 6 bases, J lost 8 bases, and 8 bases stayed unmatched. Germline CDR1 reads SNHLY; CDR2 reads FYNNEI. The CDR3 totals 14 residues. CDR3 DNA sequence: TGTGCCAGCAGGCGGACAGGGGTGGAAGATGAGCAGTTCTTC. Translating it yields CASRRTGVEDEQFF. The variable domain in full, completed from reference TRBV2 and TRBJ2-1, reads EPEVTQTPSHQVTQMGQEVILRCVPISNHLYFYWYRQILGQKVEFLVSFYNNEISEKSEIFDDQFSVERPDGSNFTLKIRSTKLEDSAMYFCASRRTGVEDEQFFGPGTRLTVL.

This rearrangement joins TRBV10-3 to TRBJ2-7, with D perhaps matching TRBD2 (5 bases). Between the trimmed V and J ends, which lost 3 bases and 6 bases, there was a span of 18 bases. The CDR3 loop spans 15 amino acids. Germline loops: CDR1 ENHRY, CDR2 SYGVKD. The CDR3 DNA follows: TGTGCCATCAGTGACCATCTAGCTAAATCTGGCGAGCAGTACTTC. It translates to CAISDHLAKSGEQYF.

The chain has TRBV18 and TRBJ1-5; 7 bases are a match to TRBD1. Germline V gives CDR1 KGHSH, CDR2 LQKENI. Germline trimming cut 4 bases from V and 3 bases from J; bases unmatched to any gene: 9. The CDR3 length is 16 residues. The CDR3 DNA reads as TGTGCCAGCTCACGAGGGGACAGAGGATCCAATCAGCCCCAGCATTTT. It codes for CASSRGDRGSNQPQHF.

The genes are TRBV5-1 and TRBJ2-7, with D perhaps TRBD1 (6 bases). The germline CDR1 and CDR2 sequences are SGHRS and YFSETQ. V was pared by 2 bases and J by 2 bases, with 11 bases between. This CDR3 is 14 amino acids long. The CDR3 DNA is TGCGCCAGCAGCTTTGGGACACCCACCTACGAGCAGTACTTC. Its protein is CASSFGTPTYEQYF.

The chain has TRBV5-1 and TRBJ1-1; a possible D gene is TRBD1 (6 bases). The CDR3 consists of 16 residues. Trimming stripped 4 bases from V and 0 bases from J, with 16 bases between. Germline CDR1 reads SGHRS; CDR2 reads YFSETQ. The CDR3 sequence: CASSVDRQAMNTEAFF. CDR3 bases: TGCGCCAGCAGCGTTGACCGACAGGCTATGAACACTGAAGCTTTCTTT.

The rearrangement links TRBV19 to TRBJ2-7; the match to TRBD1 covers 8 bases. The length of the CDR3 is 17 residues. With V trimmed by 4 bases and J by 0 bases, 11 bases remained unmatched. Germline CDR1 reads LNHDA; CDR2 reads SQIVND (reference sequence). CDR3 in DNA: TGTGCCAGTAGTAATCAAGACAGGGGCCTGAGCTCCTACGAGCAGTACTTC. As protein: CASSNQDRGLSSYEQYF.

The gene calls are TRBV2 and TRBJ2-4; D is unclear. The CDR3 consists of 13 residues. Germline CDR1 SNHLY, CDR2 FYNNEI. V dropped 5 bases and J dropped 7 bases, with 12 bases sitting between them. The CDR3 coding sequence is TGTGCCAGCAGTATGGGTCAGTTGAACATTCAGTACTTC. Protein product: CASSMGQLNIQYF.

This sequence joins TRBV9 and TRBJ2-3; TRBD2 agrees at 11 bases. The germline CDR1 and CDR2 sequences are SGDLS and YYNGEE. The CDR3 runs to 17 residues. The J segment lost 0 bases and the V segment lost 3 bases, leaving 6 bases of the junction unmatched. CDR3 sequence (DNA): TGTGCCAGCAGCGCCTCCTTAGCGGGGGGGAGCACAGATACGCAGTATTTT. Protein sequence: CASSASLAGGSTDTQYF.

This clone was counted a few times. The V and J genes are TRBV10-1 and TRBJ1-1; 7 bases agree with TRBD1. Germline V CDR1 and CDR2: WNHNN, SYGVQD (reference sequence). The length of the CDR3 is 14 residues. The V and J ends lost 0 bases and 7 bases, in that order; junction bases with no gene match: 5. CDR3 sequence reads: CASSESDRMDEAFF. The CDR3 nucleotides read TGCGCCAGCAGTGAGTCGGACAGGATGGATGAAGCTTTCTTT.

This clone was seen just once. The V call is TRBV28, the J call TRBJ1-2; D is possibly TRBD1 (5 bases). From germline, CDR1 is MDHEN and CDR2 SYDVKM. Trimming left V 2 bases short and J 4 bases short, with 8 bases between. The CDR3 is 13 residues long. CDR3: CASSLGGVYGYTF. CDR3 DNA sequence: TGTGCCAGCAGTTTAGGAGGGGTCTATGGCTACACCTTC.

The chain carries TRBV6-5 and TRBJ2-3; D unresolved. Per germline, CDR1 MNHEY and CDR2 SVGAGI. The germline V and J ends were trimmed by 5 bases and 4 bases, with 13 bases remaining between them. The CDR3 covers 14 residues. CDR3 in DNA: TGTGCCAGCAGTCCCATGATTGGTTCAGATACGCAGTATTTT. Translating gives CASSPMIGSDTQYF.

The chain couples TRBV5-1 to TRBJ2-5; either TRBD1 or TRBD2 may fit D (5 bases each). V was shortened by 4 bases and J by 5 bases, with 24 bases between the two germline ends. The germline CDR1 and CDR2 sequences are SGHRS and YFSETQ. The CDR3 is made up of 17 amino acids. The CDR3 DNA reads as TGCGCCAGCAGCGTCGCAAACCGGGACCTTAGATGGGAGACCCAGTACTTC. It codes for CASSVANRDLRWETQYF.

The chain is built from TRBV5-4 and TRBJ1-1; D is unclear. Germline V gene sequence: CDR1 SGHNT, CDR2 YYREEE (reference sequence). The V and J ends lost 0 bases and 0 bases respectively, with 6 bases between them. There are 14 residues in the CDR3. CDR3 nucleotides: TGTGCCAGCAGCTTGGAGGTTTTGAACACTGAAGCTTTCTTT. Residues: CASSLEVLNTEAFF. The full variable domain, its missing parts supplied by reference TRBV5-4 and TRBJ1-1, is ETGVTQSPTHLIKTRGQQVTLRCSSQSGHNTVSWYQQALGQGPQFIFQYYREEENGRGNFPPRFSGLQFPNYSSELNVNALELDDSALYLCASSLEVLNTEAFFGQGTRLTVV.

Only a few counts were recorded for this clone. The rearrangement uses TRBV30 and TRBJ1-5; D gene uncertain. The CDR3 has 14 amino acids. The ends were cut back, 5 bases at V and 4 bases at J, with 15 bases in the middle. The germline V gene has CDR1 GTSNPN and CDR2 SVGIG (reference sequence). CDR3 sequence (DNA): TGTGCCTGGGAGGAGGCTCGAGGGAATCAGCCCCAGCATTTT. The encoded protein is CAWEEARGNQPQHF.

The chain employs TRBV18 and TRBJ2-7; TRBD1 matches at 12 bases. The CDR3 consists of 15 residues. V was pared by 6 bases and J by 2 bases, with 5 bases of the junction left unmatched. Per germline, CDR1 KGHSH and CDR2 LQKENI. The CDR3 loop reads CASSGGTGGPYEQYF. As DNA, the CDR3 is TGTGCCAGCTCGGGGGGGACAGGGGGCCCCTACGAGCAGTACTTC. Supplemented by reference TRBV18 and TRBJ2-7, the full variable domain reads NAGVMQNPRHLVRRRGQEARLRCSPMKGHSHVYWYRQLPEEGLKFMVYLQKENIIDESGMPKERFSAEFPKEGPSILRIQQVVRGDSAAYFCASSGGTGGPYEQYFGPGTRLTVT.

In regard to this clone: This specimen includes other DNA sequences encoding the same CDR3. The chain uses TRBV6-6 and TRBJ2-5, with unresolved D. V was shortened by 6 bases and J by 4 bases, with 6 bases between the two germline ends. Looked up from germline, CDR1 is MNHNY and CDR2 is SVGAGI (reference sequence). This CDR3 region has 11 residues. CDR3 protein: CASRFRETQYF. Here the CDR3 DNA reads TGTGCCAGCAGGTTTAGAGAGACCCAGTACTTC.

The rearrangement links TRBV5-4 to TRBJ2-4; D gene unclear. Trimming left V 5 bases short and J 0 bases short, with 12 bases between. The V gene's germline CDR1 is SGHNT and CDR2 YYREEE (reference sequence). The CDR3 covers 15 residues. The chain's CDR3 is CASRSQAEAKNIQYF. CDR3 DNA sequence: TGTGCCAGCAGATCTCAGGCTGAAGCCAAAAACATTCAGTACTTC.

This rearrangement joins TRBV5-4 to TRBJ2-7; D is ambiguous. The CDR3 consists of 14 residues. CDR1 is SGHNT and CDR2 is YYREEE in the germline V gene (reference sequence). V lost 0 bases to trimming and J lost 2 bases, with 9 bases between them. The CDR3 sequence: CASSLDASTYEQYF. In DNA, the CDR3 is TGTGCCAGCAGCTTGGACGCATCCACCTACGAGCAGTACTTC.

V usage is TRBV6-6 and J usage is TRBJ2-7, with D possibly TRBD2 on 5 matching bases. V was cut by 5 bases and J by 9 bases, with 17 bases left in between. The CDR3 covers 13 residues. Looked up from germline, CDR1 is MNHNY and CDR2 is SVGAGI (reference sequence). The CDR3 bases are TGTGCCAGCAGTACCGAGCGAGGGTATGGGCAGTACTTC. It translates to CASSTERGYGQYF.

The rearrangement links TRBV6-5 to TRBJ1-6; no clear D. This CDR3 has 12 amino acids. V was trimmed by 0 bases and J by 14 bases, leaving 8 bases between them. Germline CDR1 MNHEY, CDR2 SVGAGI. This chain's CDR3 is CASSYSIGSLHF. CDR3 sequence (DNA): TGTGCCAGCAGTTACTCAATTGGGTCCCTCCACTTT.

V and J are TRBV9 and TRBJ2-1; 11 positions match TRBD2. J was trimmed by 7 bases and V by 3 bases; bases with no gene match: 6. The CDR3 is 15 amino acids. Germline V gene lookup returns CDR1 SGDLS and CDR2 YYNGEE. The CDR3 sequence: CASSGIAGGLNEQFF. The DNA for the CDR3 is TGTGCCAGCAGCGGGATAGCGGGGGGGCTAAATGAGCAGTTCTTC. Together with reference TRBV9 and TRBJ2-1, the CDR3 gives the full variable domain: DSGVTQTPKHLITATGQRVTLRCSPRSGDLSVYWYQQSLDQGLQFLIQYYNGEERAKGNILERFSAQQFPDLHSELNLSSLELGDSALYFCASSGIAGGLNEQFFGPGTRLTVL.

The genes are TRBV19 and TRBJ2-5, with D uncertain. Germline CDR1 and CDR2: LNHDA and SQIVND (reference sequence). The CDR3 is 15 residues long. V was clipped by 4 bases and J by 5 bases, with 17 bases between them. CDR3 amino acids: CASSKVQEQRETQYF. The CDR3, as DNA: TGTGCCAGTAGTAAGGTCCAGGAGCAACGGGAGACCCAGTACTTC.

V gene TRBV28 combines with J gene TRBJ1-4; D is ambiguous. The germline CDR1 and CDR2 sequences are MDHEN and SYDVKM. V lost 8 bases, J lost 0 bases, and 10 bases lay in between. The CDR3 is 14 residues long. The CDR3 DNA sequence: TGTGCCAGCGCTGATTCTGCAACTAATGAAAAACTGTTTTTT. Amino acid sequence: CASADSATNEKLFF.

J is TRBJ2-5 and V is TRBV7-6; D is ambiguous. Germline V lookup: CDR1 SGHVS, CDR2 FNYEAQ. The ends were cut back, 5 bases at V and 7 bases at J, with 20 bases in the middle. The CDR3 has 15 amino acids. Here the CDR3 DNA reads TGTGCCAGCAGCCCCGGGCGGAACCCACTCTGGACCCAGTACTTC. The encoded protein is CASSPGRNPLWTQYF.

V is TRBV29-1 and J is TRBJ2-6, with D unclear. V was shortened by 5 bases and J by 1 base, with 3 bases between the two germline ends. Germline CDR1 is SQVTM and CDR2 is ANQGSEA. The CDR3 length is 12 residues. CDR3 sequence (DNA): TGCAGCGTTTTGTCTGGGGCCAACGTCCTGACTTTC. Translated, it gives CSVLSGANVLTF.

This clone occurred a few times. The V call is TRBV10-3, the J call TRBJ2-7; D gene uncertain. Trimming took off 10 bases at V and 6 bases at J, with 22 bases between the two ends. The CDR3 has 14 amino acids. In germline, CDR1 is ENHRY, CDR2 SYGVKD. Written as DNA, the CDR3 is TGTGCCACCCTATCCGACCCCCCAAGATCCGAGCAGTACTTC. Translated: CATLSDPPRSEQYF.